The 31 T cell receptor beta chains below come from one sample, sequenced in a study of shared clonotypes between healthy human individuals. Sequencing used immunoSEQ multiplex PCR; TCRdb keeps in-frame clones, though not all of them. The sample records around 700,000 clones, about 92% being singletons. CD8 cells classed as naive were CD45RO-negative and positively selected for CCR7, excluding terminally differentiated effector memory CD45RA+ cells. The sequencing sample was made of naive CD8+ T cells sorted from blood. These receptor sequences come from a young man in good health.

This chain connects TRBV7-9 to TRBJ2-5; the D is unclear. Per germline, CDR1 SEHNR and CDR2 FQNEAQ (reference sequence). The CDR3 has 15 residues. V lost 5 bases and J 3 bases, leaving 16 bases between the germline ends. This CDR3 is CASSPPGFEEETQYF. CDR3 coding DNA: TGTGCCAGCAGCCCACCCGGTTTCGAGGAAGAGACCCAGTACTTC. Full variable domain (outside the CDR3, taken from reference TRBV7-9 and TRBJ2-5): DTGVSQNPRHKITKRGQNVTFRCDPISEHNRLYWYRQTLGQGPEFLTYFQNEAQLEKSRLLSDRFSAERPKGSFSTLEIQRTEQGDSAMYLCASSPPGFEEETQYFGPGTRLLVL.

The gene calls are TRBV9 and TRBJ2-3; 9 positions match TRBD2. Germline V gene data show CDR1 as SGDLS and CDR2 as YYNGEE. J was trimmed by 6 bases and V by 4 bases; bases with no gene match: 6. This CDR3 has 14 residues. The CDR3 coding sequence is TGTGCCAGCAGCTATAGCGGGAGTGGGGATACGCAGTATTTT. It encodes CASSYSGSGDTQYF.

The chain has TRBV5-6 and TRBJ1-3; D uncertain. In germline, CDR1 is SGHDT, CDR2 YYEEEE. Trimming took off 2 bases at V and 4 bases at J, with 7 bases between the two ends. This CDR3 is built from 13 residues. In DNA form, the CDR3 reads TGTGCCAGCAGCTTCCATGGGGGAAACACCATATATTTT. As protein: CASSFHGGNTIYF.

Written as DNA, the CDR3 is TGCGCCAGCAGCCAAGTTGCGGGAAGTTACGAGCAGTACTTC. Its protein product is CASSQVAGSYEQYF. The chain carries TRBV4-3 and TRBJ2-7; D possibly corresponds to TRBD2 (6 bases). Germline CDR1 reads LGHNA; CDR2 reads YSLEER. The V end was cut by 1 base, the J end by 4 bases, with 11 bases between. The CDR3 has 14 amino acids.

This clone showed up just once. J is TRBJ2-3 and V is TRBV19; D may correspond to TRBD1 or TRBD2 (5 bases each). Germline loops: CDR1 LNHDA, CDR2 SQIVND (reference sequence). V shed 10 bases and J shed 0 bases, with 14 bases lying between them. CDR3 size: 14 residues. DNA for the CDR3: TGTGCCACCGCCCGGGACGGAAGCACAGATACGCAGTATTTT. It codes for CATARDGSTDTQYF.

The chain couples TRBV11-3 to TRBJ2-1; D not resolved. The V gene lost 4 bases and the J gene lost 8 bases, with 12 bases spanning the gap. Germline V lookup: CDR1 SGHNT, CDR2 YENEEA. The CDR3 is 13 residues long. The CDR3 DNA follows: TGTGCCAGCAGCTCTTTGGATTCGGATGAGCAGTTCTTC. Its protein is CASSSLDSDEQFF.

The V call is TRBV10-1, the J call TRBJ2-1; 8 bases line up with TRBD1. This CDR3 contains 14 residues. V lost 3 bases and J lost 5; bases outside the gene matches: 3. CDR1 and CDR2 (germline): WNHNN, SYGVQD (reference sequence). The DNA for the CDR3 is TGCGCCAGCAGTGACCTGGACAGGGACAATGAGCAGTTCTTC. It yields the protein CASSDLDRDNEQFF.

The rearrangement links TRBV11-2 to TRBJ1-3; D perhaps matches TRBD1 (5 bases). CDR1 SGHAT and CDR2 FQNNGV come from the germline V gene. The CDR3 runs 16 residues. Between the trimmed V and J ends, which lost 4 bases and 7 bases, there was a span of 20 bases. In DNA, the CDR3 is TGTGCCAGCAGCTCACGCTCCGGGACGGATACCAACACCATATATTTT. As protein: CASSSRSGTDTNTIYF.

V and J are TRBV18 and TRBJ1-1; D gene ambiguous. This CDR3 is built from 11 residues. V lost 6 bases to trimming and J lost 7 bases, with 9 bases between them. Per germline, CDR1 KGHSH and CDR2 LQKENI. This CDR3 is CASSLDNEAFF. In DNA, the CDR3 is TGTGCCAGCTCCCTCGACAATGAAGCTTTCTTT.

Note on this clone: The sample has other DNA sequences that encode this CDR3 too. The rearrangement uses TRBV7-3 and TRBJ2-3; D gene uncertain. The CDR3 extends over 13 amino acids. Germline V gene lookup returns CDR1 SGHTA and CDR2 FQGTGA. Trimming took off 0 bases at V and 3 bases at J, with 4 bases between the two ends. The CDR3, as DNA: TGTGCCAGCAGCTTAACGGCTACAGATACGCAGTATTTT. This translates into CASSLTATDTQYF.

The CDR3 loop is CASSLALSGFNYEQYF. The DNA of the CDR3 is TGTGCCAGCAGCTTGGCCCTTTCGGGCTTCAACTACGAGCAGTACTTC. The chain joins TRBV5-6 to TRBJ2-7, with D unresolved. The CDR3 runs 16 residues. Germline CDR1 is SGHDT and CDR2 is YYEEEE. With 0 bases removed from V and 3 bases from J, the gap between germline ends came to 16 bases.

The chain links TRBV7-9 to TRBJ2-7; 9 bases align to TRBD2. Trimming at V came to 4 bases and at J to 3 bases, leaving 7 bases not matched to a gene. The CDR3 length is 15 residues. Germline CDR1 reads SEHNR; CDR2 reads FQNEAQ (reference sequence). The CDR3 DNA sequence: TGTGCCAGCAGCTACCGAGCGGGGGGCGACTACGAGCAGTACTTC. This encodes CASSYRAGGDYEQYF. The whole variable domain, filled in from reference TRBV7-9 and TRBJ2-7, reads DTGVSQNPRHKITKRGQNVTFRCDPISEHNRLYWYRQTLGQGPEFLTYFQNEAQLEKSRLLSDRFSAERPKGSFSTLEIQRTEQGDSAMYLCASSYRAGGDYEQYFGPGTRLTVT.

This clone was seen only a few times. The J gene is TRBJ1-2, the V gene TRBV27; no reliable D call. There are 13 residues in the CDR3. CDR1 and CDR2 (germline): MNHEY, SMNVEV (reference sequence). V lost 5 bases and J lost 3, with 10 bases in between. CDR3 coding DNA: TGTGCCAGCAGTCCCACCGGGGACTATGGCTACACCTTC. Its translation is CASSPTGDYGYTF.

The chain has TRBV13 and TRBJ2-7; possible D gene TRBD2, 7 bases. The germline V gene has CDR1 PRHDT and CDR2 FYEKMQ (reference sequence). V lost 4 bases, J lost 1 base, and 20 bases lay in between. CDR3 size: 17 residues. This CDR3 reads CASSSKGEGLKSYEQYF. The CDR3 DNA is TGTGCCAGCAGCTCCAAGGGGGAGGGCCTCAAGTCCTACGAGCAGTACTTC.

This chain uses TRBV5-1 with TRBJ2-2; 7 nucleotides line up with TRBD1. CDR1 and CDR2 from the germline V gene are SGHRS and YFSETQ. The V and J ends lost 1 base and 0 bases, in that order; junction bases with no gene match: 0. The CDR3 runs to 15 residues. CDR3 region: CASSLTGANTGELFF. DNA of the CDR3: TGCGCCAGCAGCTTGACAGGGGCGAACACCGGGGAGCTGTTTTTT.

The chain couples TRBV4-3 to TRBJ1-5, with D possibly being TRBD1 (5 bases). Germline CDR1 LGHNA, CDR2 YSLEER. The CDR3 contains 14 residues. With 0 bases removed from V and 4 bases from J, the gap between germline ends came to 7 bases. The CDR3 protein is CASSQDGGNQPQHF. The CDR3 coding sequence is TGCGCCAGCAGCCAAGATGGGGGAAATCAGCCCCAGCATTTT.

This clone came up a few times. The V gene is TRBV10-2, the J gene TRBJ2-1, with a weak D call TRBD1 (6 bases). V was pared by 2 bases and J by 3 bases, with 20 bases between. Germline V lookup: CDR1 WSHSY, CDR2 SAAADI. This CDR3 region has 18 residues. CDR3 coding DNA: TGCGCCAGCAGTGAGACTCCAGCCAGGGGCAGGGGCTACAATGAGCAGTTCTTC. Its translation is CASSETPARGRGYNEQFF.

V usage is TRBV7-9 and J usage is TRBJ2-7; 8 bases agree with TRBD2. The trim removed 4 bases at V and 6 bases at J, leaving 8 bases unmatched. Germline assignment: CDR1 SEHNR and CDR2 FQNEAQ (reference sequence). The CDR3 is 14 amino acids. CDR3 amino acids: CASSWGGGLSEQYF. The CDR3 nucleotides read TGTGCCAGCAGCTGGGGCGGGGGGTTGAGCGAGCAGTACTTC.

This sequence joins TRBV14 and TRBJ2-7; 7 bases match TRBD1. Germline CDR1 and CDR2: SGHDN and FVKESK. The CDR3 consists of 15 residues. With V trimmed by 0 bases and J by 2 bases, 4 bases remained unmatched. CDR3 bases: TGTGCCAGCAGCCAAGAATGGGACAGTGCCTACGAGCAGTACTTC. This codes for CASSQEWDSAYEQYF.

V usage is TRBV7-2 and J usage is TRBJ1-2; D gene ambiguous. This CDR3 contains 14 residues. Germline V gene lookup returns CDR1 SGHTA and CDR2 FQGNSA. V shed 5 bases and J shed 0 bases, with 10 bases lying between them. The CDR3 DNA reads TGTGCCAGCAGCCCCTTTCCAGCTAACTATGGCTACACCTTC. This encodes CASSPFPANYGYTF. Together with reference TRBV7-2 and TRBJ1-2, the CDR3 gives the full variable domain: GAGVSQSPSNKVTEKGKDVELRCDPISGHTALYWYRQSLGQGLEFLIYFQGNSAPDKSGLPSDRFSAERTGGSVSTLTIQRTQQEDSAVYLCASSPFPANYGYTFGSGTRLTVV.

The V and J genes are TRBV7-8 and TRBJ2-1, with 11 positions matching TRBD2. Germline assignment: CDR1 SGHVS and CDR2 FQNEAQ. The CDR3 is made up of 15 amino acids. The V gene end was trimmed by 5 bases and the J gene end by 0 bases; junction bases not matched to a gene: 0. As DNA, the CDR3 is TGTGCCAGCAGCACTAGCGGGAGCTCCTACAATGAGCAGTTCTTC. Translation gives CASSTSGSSYNEQFF.

Of note for this clone: In the same sample, other DNA sequences code for this CDR3. The chain joins TRBV27 to TRBJ1-1, with a weak D call TRBD1 (5 bases). The V and J ends lost 5 bases and 4 bases respectively, with 11 bases between them. The CDR3 is 13 residues long. In germline, CDR1 is MNHEY, CDR2 SMNVEV (reference sequence). CDR3 nucleotide sequence: TGTGCCAGCAGTCCAGGGACGGGCACTGAAGCTTTCTTT. Its translation is CASSPGTGTEAFF.

The V and J genes are TRBV11-2 and TRBJ2-7; tentatively, D is TRBD1 (5 bases). The CDR3 runs 16 residues. The germline V and J ends were trimmed by 0 bases and 0 bases, with 12 bases remaining between them. CDR1 and CDR2 (germline): SGHAT, FQNNGV. CDR3 sequence: CASSLEQDINSYEQYF. The CDR3 DNA reads as TGTGCCAGCAGCTTAGAGCAGGACATTAACTCCTACGAGCAGTACTTC.

This chain joins TRBV29-1 and TRBJ2-3; 8 bases line up with TRBD1. CDR1 SQVTM and CDR2 ANQGSEA come from the germline V gene. The CDR3 is 14 amino acids. Trimming at V came to 3 bases and at J to 2 bases, leaving 4 bases not matched to a gene. The CDR3 loop reads CSVEAGQVTDTQYF. Written as DNA, the CDR3 is TGCAGCGTTGAGGCGGGACAGGTCACAGATACGCAGTATTTT.

The chain combines TRBV7-9 with TRBJ2-1, with 12 bases lining up with TRBD2. Trimming removed 5 bases from V and 7 bases from J; junction bases left unmatched: 9. CDR1 and CDR2 (germline): SEHNR, FQNEAQ (reference sequence). The CDR3 runs 16 residues. The CDR3 sequence is CASSPRLAGVSNEQFF. In nucleotides, the CDR3 is TGTGCCAGCAGCCCGCGACTAGCGGGAGTGTCAAATGAGCAGTTCTTC.

The V gene is TRBV7-8, the J gene TRBJ1-1; 10 bases agree with TRBD1. Germline V gene sequence: CDR1 SGHVS, CDR2 FQNEAQ. The CDR3 length is 16 residues. Losses at the gene ends were 0 bases for V and 3 bases for J; bases not matched to a gene: 4. CDR3 protein: CASSLAPGQGHTEAFF. In nucleotides, the CDR3 is TGTGCCAGCAGCTTAGCCCCGGGACAGGGGCACACTGAAGCTTTCTTT.

The rearrangement links TRBV9 to TRBJ2-1; TRBD2 aligns across 13 bases. V was clipped by 3 bases and J by 2 bases; unmatched bases: 5. This CDR3 is 17 amino acids long. In germline, CDR1 is SGDLS, CDR2 YYNGEE. CDR3 in amino acids: CASSEGTSGDTYNEQFF. Here the CDR3 DNA reads TGTGCCAGCAGCGAGGGGACTAGCGGGGATACCTACAATGAGCAGTTCTTC.

Written as DNA, the CDR3 is TGTGCCAGCAGTCAATTGGTGGGCAGGGAATCCGGGGAGCTGTTTTTT. This sequence encodes CASSQLVGRESGELFF. The J gene is TRBJ2-2, the V gene TRBV28, with TRBD1 as a possible D gene (5 bases). The CDR3 sequence is 16 residues long. V lost 5 bases and J lost 6, with 19 bases in between. Germline V gene sequence: CDR1 MDHEN, CDR2 SYDVKM.

V and J are TRBV7-2 and TRBJ2-1; D unresolved. Trimming stripped 3 bases from V and 0 bases from J, with 15 bases between. This CDR3 has 17 residues. CDR1 is SGHTA and CDR2 is FQGNSA in the germline V gene. The CDR3 nucleotides are TGTGCCAGCAGCTTGGTCCTAGTGCTTTCCTCCTACAATGAGCAGTTCTTC. It specifies CASSLVLVLSSYNEQFF.

This clone has a single count. The chain uses TRBV9 and TRBJ2-1; the D gene is possibly TRBD2 (5 bases). V lost 4 bases and J lost 2, with 7 bases in between. This CDR3 spans 13 amino acids. The germline gives CDR1 SGDLS, CDR2 YYNGEE. CDR3 in DNA: TGTGCCAGCAGCTCCGGGGCCTACAATGAGCAGTTCTTC. This encodes CASSSGAYNEQFF.

This rearrangement joins TRBV11-2 to TRBJ2-1, with D tentatively TRBD2 (5 bases). Germline V gene sequence: CDR1 SGHAT, CDR2 FQNNGV. Trimming shortened V by 5 bases and J by 8 bases, and 19 bases separated the two germline ends. The CDR3 loop spans 15 amino acids. The CDR3 spells CASSPVANQRYEQFF. The CDR3 DNA sequence: TGTGCCAGCAGCCCAGTGGCGAACCAGCGGTATGAGCAGTTCTTC.